The T cell receptor (beta chain) described here comes from a study of technical replicates of blood from a handful of donors. The junction had 14 bases not matched to a gene; V was cut back by 8 bases and J by 10 bases. CDR1 is SGHNT, CDR2 YENEEA, per germline. This CDR3 contains 14 residues. This clone was seen only once. Profiled with immunoSEQ multiplex PCR; TCRdb holds only in-frame clones, not every one. The data hold around 70,000 clones, with 94% observed a single time. V is TRBV11-3 and J is TRBJ2-1; 7 bases align to TRBD2. This receptor was taken from a human donor in good health. The sample taken for sequencing was T cells isolated from PBMCs. CDR3 sequence reads: CASRKGLGVREQFF. Written as DNA, the CDR3 is TGTGCCAGCCGAAAAGGACTAGGGGTTCGAGAGCAGTTCTTC.